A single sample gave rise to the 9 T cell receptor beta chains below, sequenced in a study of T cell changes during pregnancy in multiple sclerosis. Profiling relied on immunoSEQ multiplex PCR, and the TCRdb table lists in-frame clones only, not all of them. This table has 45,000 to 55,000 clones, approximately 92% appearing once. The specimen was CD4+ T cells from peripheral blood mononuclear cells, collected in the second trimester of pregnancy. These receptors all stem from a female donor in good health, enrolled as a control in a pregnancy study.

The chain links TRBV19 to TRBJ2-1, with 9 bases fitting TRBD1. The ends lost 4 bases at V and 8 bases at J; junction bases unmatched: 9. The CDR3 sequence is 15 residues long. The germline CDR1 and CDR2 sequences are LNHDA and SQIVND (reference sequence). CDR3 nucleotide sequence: TGTGCCAGTAGTAACCAGGGACAGGGTGGCGATGAGCAGTTCTTC. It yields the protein CASSNQGQGGDEQFF.

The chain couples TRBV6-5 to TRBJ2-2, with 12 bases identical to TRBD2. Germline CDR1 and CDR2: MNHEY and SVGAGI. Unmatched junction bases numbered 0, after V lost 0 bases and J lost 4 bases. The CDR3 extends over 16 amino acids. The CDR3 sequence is CASSYSTSGSTGELFF. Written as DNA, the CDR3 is TGTGCCAGCAGTTACTCGACTAGCGGGAGCACCGGGGAGCTGTTTTTT.

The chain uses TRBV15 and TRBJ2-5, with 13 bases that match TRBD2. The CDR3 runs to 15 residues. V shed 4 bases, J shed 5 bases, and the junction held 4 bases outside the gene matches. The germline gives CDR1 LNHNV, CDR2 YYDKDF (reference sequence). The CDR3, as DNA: TGTGCCACCAGCACACTAGCGGGAGGGCTGGAGACCCAGTACTTC. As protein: CATSTLAGGLETQYF. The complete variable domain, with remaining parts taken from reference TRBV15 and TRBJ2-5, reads DAMVIQNPRYQVTQFGKPVTLSCSQTLNHNVMYWYQQKSSQAPKLLFHYYDKDFNNEADTPDNFQSRRPNTSFCFLDIRSPGLGDTAMYLCATSTLAGGLETQYFGPGTRLLVL.

CDR3 loop: CASSLAGGGNTIYF. The CDR3 region has the DNA TGCGCCAGCAGCTTGGCCGGGGGAGGTAACACCATATATTTT. The chain has TRBV5-1 and TRBJ1-3, with D maybe TRBD1 (5 bases). Trimming took off 0 bases at V and 7 bases at J, with 11 bases between the two ends. The CDR3 runs to 14 residues. Germline-derived CDR1 and CDR2 are SGHRS and YFSETQ.

CDR3 nucleotides: TGCAGCGTTGCTGTAACTGGGGCCAACGTCCTGACTTTC. Encoded protein: CSVAVTGANVLTF. The chain employs TRBV29-1 and TRBJ2-6; D not resolved. The CDR3 is 13 residues long. CDR1 and CDR2 (germline): SQVTM, ANQGSEA. Trimming took off 4 bases at V and 2 bases at J, with 6 bases between the two ends. Full variable domain (missing parts from reference TRBV29-1 and TRBJ2-6): SAVISQKPSRDICQRGTSLTIQCQVDSQVTMMFWYRQQPGQSLTLIATANQGSEATYESGFVIDKFPISRPNLTFSTLTVSNMSPEDSSIYLCSVAVTGANVLTFGAGSRLTVL.

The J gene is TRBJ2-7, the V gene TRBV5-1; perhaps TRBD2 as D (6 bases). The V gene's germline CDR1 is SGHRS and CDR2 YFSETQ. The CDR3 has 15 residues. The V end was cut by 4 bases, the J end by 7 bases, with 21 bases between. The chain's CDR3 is CASSLPLGGAGEQYF. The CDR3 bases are TGCGCCAGCAGCCTCCCCCTCGGAGGCGCGGGAGAGCAGTACTTC. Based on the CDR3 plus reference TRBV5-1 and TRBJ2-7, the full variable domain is KAGVTQTPRYLIKTRGQQVTLSCSPISGHRSVSWYQQTPGQGLQFLFEYFSETQRNKGNFPGRFSGRQFSNSRSEMNVSTLELGDSALYLCASSLPLGGAGEQYFGPGTRLTVT.

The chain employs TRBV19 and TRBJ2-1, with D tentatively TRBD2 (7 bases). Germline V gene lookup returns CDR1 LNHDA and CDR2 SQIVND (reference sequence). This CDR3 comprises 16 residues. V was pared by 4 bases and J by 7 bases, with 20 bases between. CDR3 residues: CASSTSRGLKKNEQFF. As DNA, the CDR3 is TGTGCCAGTAGTACATCCAGGGGACTAAAAAAAAATGAGCAGTTCTTC.

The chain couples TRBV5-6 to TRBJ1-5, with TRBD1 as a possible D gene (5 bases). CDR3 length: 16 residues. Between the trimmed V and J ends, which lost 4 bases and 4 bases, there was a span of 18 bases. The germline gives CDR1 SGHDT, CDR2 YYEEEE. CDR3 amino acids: CASSISGGPPNQPQHF. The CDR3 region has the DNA TGTGCCAGCAGCATAAGCGGGGGTCCCCCAAATCAGCCCCAGCATTTT.

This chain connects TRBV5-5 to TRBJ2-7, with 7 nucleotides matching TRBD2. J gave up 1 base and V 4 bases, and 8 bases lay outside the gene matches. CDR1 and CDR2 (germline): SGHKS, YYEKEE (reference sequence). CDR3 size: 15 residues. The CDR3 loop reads CASSPAGDSSYEQYF. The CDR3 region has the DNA TGTGCCAGCAGCCCGGCGGGGGATTCATCCTACGAGCAGTACTTC.